This T cell receptor (beta chain) was profiled in a study of blood T cell repertoires in COVID-19. Germline V gene data show CDR1 as LNHDA and CDR2 as SQIVND (reference sequence). Trimming removed 2 bases at V and 7 bases at J, with 9 bases between. CDR3 length: 14 residues. Study processing details: Quantification of nucleated cells was approximated via reference gene primer amplification. Sequencing was performed with immunoSEQ multiplex PCR; in TCRdb, only in-frame clones are kept and a portion is missing. V and J calls and clone size come straight from that table; D and trimming were deduced from the DNA. This table has more than 350,000 clones, around nine tenths appearing once.

This receptor was taken from a woman younger than 35 who had been exposed to COVID-19. V gene TRBV19 combines with J gene TRBJ1-6, with D hard to call. Input material: PBMCs or T cells enriched from blood (not recorded which). Written as DNA, the CDR3 is TGTGCCAGTAGTATATCTCGCAGGAATTCACCCCTCCACTTT. As protein: CASSISRRNSPLHF. Combining the CDR3 with reference TRBV19 and TRBJ1-6 gives the whole variable domain DGGITQSPKYLFRKEGQNVTLSCEQNLNHDAMYWYRQDPGQGLRLIYYSQIVNDFQKGDIAEGYSVSREKKESFPLTVTSAQKNPTAFYLCASSISRRNSPLHFGNGTRLTVT.